This record covers a single TCR beta chain. Its antigen is undetermined. These data come from a study of graft-versus-host responses after intestinal transplantation. Clones were sequenced by immunoSEQ multiplex PCR, and TCRdb holds only the in-frame ones, with some missing. The table includes tens of thousands of clones, 91% detected once. The CDR3 is 16 residues long. Germline assignment: CDR1 SEHNR and CDR2 FQNEAQ (reference sequence). The germline V and J ends were trimmed by 7 bases and 3 bases, with 18 bases remaining between them. Findings and limits, study-wide: Peak GvH clone levels in circulation were associated with early post-transplant HvG declines.

The specimen was PBMCs, collected roughly 660 days after intestinal transplant. The sequence was collected from a human patient who received an intestinal transplant, so some T cells may come from the graft donor. The gene calls are TRBV7-9 and TRBJ2-2; D ambiguous. The CDR3 reads CASIFGSAGYTGELFF. Here the CDR3 DNA reads TGTGCCAGCATTTTCGGGTCGGCTGGGTACACCGGGGAGCTGTTTTTT.